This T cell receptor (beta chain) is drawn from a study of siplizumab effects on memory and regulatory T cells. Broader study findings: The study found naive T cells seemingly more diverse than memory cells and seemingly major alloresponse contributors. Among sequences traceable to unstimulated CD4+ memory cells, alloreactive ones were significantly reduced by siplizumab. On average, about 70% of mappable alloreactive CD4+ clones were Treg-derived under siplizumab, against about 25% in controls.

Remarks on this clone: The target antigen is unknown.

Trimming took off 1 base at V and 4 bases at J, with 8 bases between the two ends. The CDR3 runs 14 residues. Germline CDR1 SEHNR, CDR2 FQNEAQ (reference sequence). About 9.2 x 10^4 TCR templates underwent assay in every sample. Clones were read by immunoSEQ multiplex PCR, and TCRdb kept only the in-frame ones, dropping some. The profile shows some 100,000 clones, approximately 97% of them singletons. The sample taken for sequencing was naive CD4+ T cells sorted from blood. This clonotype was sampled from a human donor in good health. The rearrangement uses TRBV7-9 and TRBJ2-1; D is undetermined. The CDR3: CASSLVHTYNEQFF. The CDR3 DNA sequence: TGTGCCAGCAGCTTAGTGCATACGTACAATGAGCAGTTCTTC. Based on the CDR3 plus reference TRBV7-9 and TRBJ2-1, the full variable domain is DTGVSQNPRHKITKRGQNVTFRCDPISEHNRLYWYRQTLGQGPEFLTYFQNEAQLEKSRLLSDRFSAERPKGSFSTLEIQRTEQGDSAMYLCASSLVHTYNEQFFGPGTRLTVL.